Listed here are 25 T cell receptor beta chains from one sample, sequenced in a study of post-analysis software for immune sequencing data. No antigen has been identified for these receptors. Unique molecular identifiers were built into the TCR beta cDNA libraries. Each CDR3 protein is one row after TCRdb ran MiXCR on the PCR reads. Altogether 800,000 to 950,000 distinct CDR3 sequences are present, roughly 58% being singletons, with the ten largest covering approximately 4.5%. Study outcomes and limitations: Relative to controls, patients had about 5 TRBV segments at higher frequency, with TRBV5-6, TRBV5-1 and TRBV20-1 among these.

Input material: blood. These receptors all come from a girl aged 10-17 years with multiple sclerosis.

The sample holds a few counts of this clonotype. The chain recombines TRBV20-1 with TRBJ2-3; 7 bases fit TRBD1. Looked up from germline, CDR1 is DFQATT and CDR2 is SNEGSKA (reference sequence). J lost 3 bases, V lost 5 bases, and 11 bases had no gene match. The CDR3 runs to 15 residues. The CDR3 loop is CSAVEGALSTDTQYF. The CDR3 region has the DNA TGCAGTGCTGTTGAGGGGGCGCTCAGTACAGATACGCAGTATTTT.

CDR3 protein: CSARVAGGLLETQYF. CDR3 DNA sequence: TGCAGTGCTAGAGTGGCGGGAGGGCTATTAGAGACCCAGTACTTC. This chain uses TRBV20-1 with TRBJ2-5; TRBD2 matches 9 bases. Germline trimming cut 1 base from V and 4 bases from J; bases unmatched to any gene: 7. This CDR3 contains 15 residues. The germline V gene encodes CDR1 DFQATT and CDR2 SNEGSKA (reference sequence).

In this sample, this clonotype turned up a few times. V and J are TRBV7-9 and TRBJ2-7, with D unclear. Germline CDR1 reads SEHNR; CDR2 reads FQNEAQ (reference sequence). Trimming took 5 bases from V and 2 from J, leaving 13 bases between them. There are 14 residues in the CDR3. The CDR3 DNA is TGTGCCAGCAGCCATACTACTGATACCTACGAGCAGTACTTC. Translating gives CASSHTTDTYEQYF.

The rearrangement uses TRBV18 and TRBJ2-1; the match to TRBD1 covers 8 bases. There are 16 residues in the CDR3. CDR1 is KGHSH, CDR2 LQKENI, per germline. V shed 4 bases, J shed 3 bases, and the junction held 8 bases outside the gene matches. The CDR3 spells CASSLRGQGNYNEQFF. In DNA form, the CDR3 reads TGTGCCAGCTCACTACGAGGACAGGGCAACTACAATGAGCAGTTCTTC.

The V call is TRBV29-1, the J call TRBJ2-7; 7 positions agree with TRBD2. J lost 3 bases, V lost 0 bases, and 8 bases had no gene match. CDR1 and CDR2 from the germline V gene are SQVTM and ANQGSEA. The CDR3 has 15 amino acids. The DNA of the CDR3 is TGCAGCGTTGAAGATAGCGGGTCAGAGTTCTACGAGCAGTACTTC. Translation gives CSVEDSGSEFYEQYF.

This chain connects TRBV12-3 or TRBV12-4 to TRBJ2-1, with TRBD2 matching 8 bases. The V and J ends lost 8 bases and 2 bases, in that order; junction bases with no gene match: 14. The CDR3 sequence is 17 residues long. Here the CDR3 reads CASCRSLAGATYNEQFF. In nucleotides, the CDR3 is TGTGCCAGCTGTCGGAGCCTAGCGGGTGCCACCTACAATGAGCAGTTCTTC.

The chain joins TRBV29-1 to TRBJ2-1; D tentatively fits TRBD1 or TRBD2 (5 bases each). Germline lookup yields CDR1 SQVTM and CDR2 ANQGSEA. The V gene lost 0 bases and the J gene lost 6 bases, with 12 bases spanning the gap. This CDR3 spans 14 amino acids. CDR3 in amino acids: CSVEDGTVANEQFF. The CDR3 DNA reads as TGCAGCGTTGAAGATGGGACGGTGGCCAATGAGCAGTTCTTC.

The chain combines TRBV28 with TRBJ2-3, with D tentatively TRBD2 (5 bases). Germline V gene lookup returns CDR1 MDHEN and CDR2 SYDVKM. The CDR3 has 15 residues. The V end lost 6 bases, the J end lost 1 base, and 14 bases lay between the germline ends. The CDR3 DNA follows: TGTGCCAGCAGCTTTGGAGGCCCCCGCACAGATACGCAGTATTTT. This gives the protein CASSFGGPRTDTQYF.

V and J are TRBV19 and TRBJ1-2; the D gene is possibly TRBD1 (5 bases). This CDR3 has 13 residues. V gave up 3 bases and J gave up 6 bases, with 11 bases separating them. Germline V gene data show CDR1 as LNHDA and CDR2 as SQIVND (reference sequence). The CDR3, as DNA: TGTGCCAGTAGTATGACGGGGCGTGATGGCTACACCTTC. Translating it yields CASSMTGRDGYTF. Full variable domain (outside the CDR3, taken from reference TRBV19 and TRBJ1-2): DGGITQSPKYLFRKEGQNVTLSCEQNLNHDAMYWYRQDPGQGLRLIYYSQIVNDFQKGDIAEGYSVSREKKESFPLTVTSAQKNPTAFYLCASSMTGRDGYTFGSGTRLTVV.

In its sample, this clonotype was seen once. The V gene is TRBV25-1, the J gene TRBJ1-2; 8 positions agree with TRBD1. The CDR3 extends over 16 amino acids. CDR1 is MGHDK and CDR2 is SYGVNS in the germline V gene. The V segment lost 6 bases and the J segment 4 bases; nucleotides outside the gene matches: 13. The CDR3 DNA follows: TGTGCCAGCAGATCATCCGTGGCAGGGGGCATCTATGGCTACACCTTC. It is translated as CASRSSVAGGIYGYTF.

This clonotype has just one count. The CDR3 coding sequence is TGCGCCAGCAGGAACATCATAGGGCCCCAAGTTCACTATGGCTACACCTTC. This gives the protein CASRNIIGPQVHYGYTF. The chain carries TRBV5-1 and TRBJ1-2; D ambiguous. CDR1 and CDR2 (germline): SGHRS, YFSETQ. Trimming removed 5 bases at V and 3 bases at J, with 23 bases between. The CDR3 consists of 17 residues.

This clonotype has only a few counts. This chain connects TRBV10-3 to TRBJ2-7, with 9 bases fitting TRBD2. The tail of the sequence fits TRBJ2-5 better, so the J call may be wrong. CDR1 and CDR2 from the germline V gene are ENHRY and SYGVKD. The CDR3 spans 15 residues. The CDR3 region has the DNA TGTGCCATCAGTGAGTCGCCCAGCGGGGGGAAGACCCAGTACTTC. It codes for CAISESPSGGKTQYF.

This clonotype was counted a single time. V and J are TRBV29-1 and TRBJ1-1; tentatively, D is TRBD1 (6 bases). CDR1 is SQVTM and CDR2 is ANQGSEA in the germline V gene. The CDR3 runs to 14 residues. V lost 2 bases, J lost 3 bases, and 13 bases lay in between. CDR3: CSVEPRQADTEAFF. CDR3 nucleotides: TGCAGCGTTGAACCTAGACAGGCGGACACTGAAGCTTTCTTT.

CDR3 in DNA: TGCAGTGCCGTAGCGGGTAATGAGCAGTTCTTC. Protein: CSAVAGNEQFF. The rearrangement uses TRBV20-1 and TRBJ2-1, with TRBD2 matching over 7 bases. The CDR3 sequence is 11 residues long. The germline V gene encodes CDR1 DFQATT and CDR2 SNEGSKA (reference sequence). V lost 6 bases to trimming and J lost 7 bases; unmatched junction nucleotides: 3.

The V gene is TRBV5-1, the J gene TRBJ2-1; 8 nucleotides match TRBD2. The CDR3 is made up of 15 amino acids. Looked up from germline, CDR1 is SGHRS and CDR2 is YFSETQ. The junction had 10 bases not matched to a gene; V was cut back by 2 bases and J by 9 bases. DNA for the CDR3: TGCGCCAGCAGCTTCATAGCGGGGCCCCGGGGTGAGCAGTTCTTC. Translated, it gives CASSFIAGPRGEQFF.

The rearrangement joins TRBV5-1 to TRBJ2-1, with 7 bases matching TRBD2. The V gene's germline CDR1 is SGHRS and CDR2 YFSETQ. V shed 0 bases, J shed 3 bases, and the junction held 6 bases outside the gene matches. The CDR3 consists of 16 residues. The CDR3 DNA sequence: TGCGCCAGCAGCTTGGCCAGCGGGGCGTTCTACAATGAGCAGTTCTTC. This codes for CASSLASGAFYNEQFF. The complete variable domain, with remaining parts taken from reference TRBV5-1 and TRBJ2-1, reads KAGVTQTPRYLIKTRGQQVTLSCSPISGHRSVSWYQQTPGQGLQFLFEYFSETQRNKGNFPGRFSGRQFSNSRSEMNVSTLELGDSALYLCASSLASGAFYNEQFFGPGTRLTVL.

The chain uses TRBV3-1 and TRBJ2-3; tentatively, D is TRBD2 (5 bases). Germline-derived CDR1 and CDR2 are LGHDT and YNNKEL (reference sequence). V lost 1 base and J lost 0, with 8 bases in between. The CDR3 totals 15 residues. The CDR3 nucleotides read TGTGCCAGCAGCCAAGGACGGACTAGCACAGATACGCAGTATTTT. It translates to CASSQGRTSTDTQYF.

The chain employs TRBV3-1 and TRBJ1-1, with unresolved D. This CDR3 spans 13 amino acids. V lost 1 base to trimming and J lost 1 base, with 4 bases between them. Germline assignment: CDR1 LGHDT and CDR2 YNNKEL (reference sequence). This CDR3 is CASSQAWNTEAFF. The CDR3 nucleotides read TGTGCCAGCAGCCAAGCGTGGAACACTGAAGCTTTCTTT.

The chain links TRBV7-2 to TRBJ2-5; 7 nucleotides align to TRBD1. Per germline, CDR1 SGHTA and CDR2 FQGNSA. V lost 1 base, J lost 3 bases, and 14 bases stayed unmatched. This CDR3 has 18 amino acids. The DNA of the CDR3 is TGTGCCAGCAGCTTAGAGAGAGGGGGCAGGGGTCCAGAAGAGACCCAGTACTTC. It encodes CASSLERGGRGPEETQYF.

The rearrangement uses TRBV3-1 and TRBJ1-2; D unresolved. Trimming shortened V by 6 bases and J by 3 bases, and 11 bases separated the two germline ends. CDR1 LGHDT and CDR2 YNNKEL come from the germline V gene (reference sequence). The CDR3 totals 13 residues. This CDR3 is CASSLGLDYGYTF. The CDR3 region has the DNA TGTGCCAGCAGTCTCGGGTTAGACTATGGCTACACCTTC.

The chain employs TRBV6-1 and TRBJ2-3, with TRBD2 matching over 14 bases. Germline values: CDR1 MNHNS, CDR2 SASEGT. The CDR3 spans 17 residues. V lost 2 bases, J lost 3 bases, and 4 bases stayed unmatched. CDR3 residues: CASSEPTSGRGTDTQYF. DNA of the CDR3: TGTGCCAGCAGTGAACCGACTAGCGGGAGGGGTACAGATACGCAGTATTTT.

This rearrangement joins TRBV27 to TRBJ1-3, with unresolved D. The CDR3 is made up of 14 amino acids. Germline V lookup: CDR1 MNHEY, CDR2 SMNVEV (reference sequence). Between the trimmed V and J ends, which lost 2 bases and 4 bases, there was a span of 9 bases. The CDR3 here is CASSLRAEGNTIYF. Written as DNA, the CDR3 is TGTGCCAGCAGTTTAAGGGCGGAAGGAAACACCATATATTTT.

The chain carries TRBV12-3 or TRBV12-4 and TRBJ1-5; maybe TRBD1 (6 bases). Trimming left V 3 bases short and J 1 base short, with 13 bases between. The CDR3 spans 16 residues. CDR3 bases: TGTGCCAGCAGTTTCCGGGGGGCGGAAAGCAATCAGCCCCAGCATTTT. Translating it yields CASSFRGAESNQPQHF.

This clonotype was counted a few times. Written as DNA, the CDR3 is TGTGCCAGCAGTCTGTCTCGGCAGGGGGCGTACATTCAGTACTTC. Protein: CASSLSRQGAYIQYF. The chain joins TRBV6-1 to TRBJ2-4; 8 bases fit TRBD1. CDR1 MNHNS and CDR2 SASEGT come from the germline V gene. This CDR3 spans 15 amino acids. V lost 5 bases to trimming and J lost 8 bases; unmatched junction nucleotides: 11.

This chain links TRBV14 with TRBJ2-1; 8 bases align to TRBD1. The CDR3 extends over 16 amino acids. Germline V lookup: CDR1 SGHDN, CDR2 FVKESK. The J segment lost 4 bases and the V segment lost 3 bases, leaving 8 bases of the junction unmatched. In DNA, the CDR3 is TGTGCCAGCAGCCACCGAACCGGGACAGGATACAATGAGCAGTTCTTC. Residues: CASSHRTGTGYNEQFF.